The clone carrying this T cell receptor beta chain was detected only a few times. Its antigen remains unidentified. These data belong to a study of CD8+CD57+ T cells in acquired aplastic anemia. On the study more broadly: The study obtained an average of around 3.4 ug of DNA from sorted CD4+ and CD8+ cells.

General study findings and limits: Patient and control CD8+ Simpson's diversity was not significantly different. Some 30 shared CD8+ CDR3s appeared highly expressed within patients' immunodominant clones.

This CDR3 has 12 residues. The V end was cut by 3 bases, the J end by 7 bases, with 10 bases between. CDR1 LNHDA and CDR2 SQIVND come from the germline V gene (reference sequence). Template material for TCR beta VDJ and CDR3 profiling consisted of genomic DNA. TCRdb called the reads again in MiXCR, with one record for every CDR3 protein. The sample records some 290,000 distinct CDR3 sequences, around 60% being singletons. Sequencing input: sorted CD4+, CD8+, or CD8+CD57+ T cells (not recorded which) from PBMCs. The source is a human donor with severe aplastic anemia or a healthy control (not recorded which). The V gene is TRBV19, the J gene TRBJ2-7; D is ambiguous. CDR3 region: CASSIFLGEQYF. In DNA form, the CDR3 reads TGTGCCAGTAGTATCTTCCTCGGGGAGCAGTACTTC.